Shown below are 27 T cell receptor beta chains from a single sample sequenced in a study of CD8 T cells in Susac syndrome (dated by TCRdb to the late 2010s). Library generation was performed with the immunoSEQ multiplex PCR assay. RNA was extracted using the RNeasy kit, and roughly 0.5 to 1 ug of the RNA was reverse transcribed with random hexamers. TCRdb reran the public reads through fastp at Q25 and MiXCR, keeping productive beta chains. When rows share a CDR3 protein, they turn into one entry using the most common DNA and genes. The sample profile shows 210,000 or so distinct CDR3 sequences; 94% of them were found once. Roughly 0.14% of the sample belongs to the ten largest clones. Specimen: CD4+ T cells from PBMCs. These receptors originate from a human donor with Susac syndrome.

The V and J genes are TRBV5-6 and TRBJ1-1; D might be TRBD1 (6 bases). Germline lookup yields CDR1 SGHDT and CDR2 YYEEEE. Trimming stripped 5 bases from V and 6 bases from J, with 17 bases between. This CDR3 comprises 14 residues. This CDR3 reads CASRFWGRGAEAFF. The DNA for the CDR3 is TGTGCCAGCAGGTTTTGGGGGCGCGGGGCTGAAGCTTTCTTT.

The chain couples TRBV28 to TRBJ1-1; D uncertain. V was pared by 5 bases and J by 1 base, with 11 bases between. Germline CDR1 is MDHEN and CDR2 is SYDVKM. The length of the CDR3 is 14 residues. The DNA for the CDR3 is TGTGCCAGCAGTCCCCCGCACGGGAACACTGAAGCTTTCTTT. It specifies CASSPPHGNTEAFF.

The chain employs TRBV30 and TRBJ1-3; TRBD1 might be the D (5 bases). V gave up 6 bases and J gave up 3 bases, with 9 bases separating them. The germline CDR1 and CDR2 sequences are GTSNPN and SVGIG (reference sequence). This CDR3 is built from 12 residues. The CDR3 bases are TGTGCCTGTCAGGGTGTTGGAAACACCATATATTTT. As protein: CACQGVGNTIYF. The whole variable domain, filled in from reference TRBV30 and TRBJ1-3, reads SQTIHQWPATLVQPVGSPLSLECTVEGTSNPNLYWYRQAAGRGLQLLFYSVGIGQISSEVPQNLSASRPQDRQFILSSKKLLLSDSGFYLCACQGVGNTIYFGEGSWLTVV.

V usage is TRBV2 and J usage is TRBJ2-7; unclear D gene. From germline, CDR1 is SNHLY and CDR2 FYNNEI. V was clipped by 4 bases and J by 0 bases, with 7 bases between them. The CDR3 covers 13 residues. CDR3 sequence (DNA): TGTGCCAGCAGTGGCTCTCGCTCCTACGAGCAGTACTTC. Translating it yields CASSGSRSYEQYF.

The chain joins TRBV7-2 to TRBJ2-7; the D is unclear. This CDR3 region has 13 residues. Germline V CDR1 and CDR2: SGHTA, FQGNSA. With 1 base removed from V and 5 bases from J, the gap between germline ends came to 9 bases. CDR3: CASSLVVFHEQYF. DNA of the CDR3: TGTGCCAGCAGCTTAGTAGTGTTCCACGAGCAGTACTTC.

The chain uses TRBV6-2 or TRBV6-3 and TRBJ2-1; 10 bases line up with TRBD1. The CDR3 runs to 13 residues. Germline CDR1 is MNHEY and CDR2 is SVGEGT. J lost 6 bases, V lost 10 bases, and 6 bases had no gene match. The CDR3 protein is CATNGQGGNEQFF. Here the CDR3 DNA reads TGTGCCACCAACGGACAGGGGGGCAATGAGCAGTTCTTC.

The gene calls are TRBV20-1 and TRBJ2-3; 9 bases fit TRBD2. The CDR3 consists of 13 residues. Germline lookup yields CDR1 DFQATT and CDR2 SNEGSKA (reference sequence). J lost 2 bases, V lost 7 bases, and 4 bases had no gene match. The CDR3 nucleotides read TGCAGTGTTAAGCGGGGGGCCACAGATACGCAGTATTTT. Translation gives CSVKRGATDTQYF.

The rearrangement uses TRBV12-3 or TRBV12-4 and TRBJ2-1; D unresolved. Trimming left V 3 bases short and J 8 bases short, with 11 bases between. The CDR3 loop spans 13 amino acids. CDR3 bases: TGTGCCAGCAGTTTGATAGCCACGTATGAGCAGTTCTTC. This encodes CASSLIATYEQFF.

This clonotype has just one count. The V and J genes are TRBV5-1 and TRBJ2-2, with D maybe TRBD2 (5 bases). The ends were cut back, 4 bases at V and 1 base at J, with 17 bases in the middle. The CDR3 totals 17 residues. CDR1 SGHRS and CDR2 YFSETQ come from the germline V gene. The CDR3 sequence: CASSPESGIRNTGELFF. CDR3 nucleotides: TGCGCCAGCAGCCCGGAGTCCGGGATTCGGAACACCGGGGAGCTGTTTTTT.

The gene calls are TRBV20-1 and TRBJ2-3, with 9 bases fitting TRBD2. This CDR3 has 13 amino acids. V was pared by 6 bases and J by 8 bases, with 9 bases of the junction left unmatched. In germline, CDR1 is DFQATT, CDR2 SNEGSKA (reference sequence). The CDR3 DNA reads as TGCAGTGCAGCCTCTAGCGGGGTGATTACGCAGTATTTT. As protein: CSAASSGVITQYF.

V and J are TRBV4-2 and TRBJ1-2, with TRBD1 as a possible D gene (6 bases). There are 15 residues in the CDR3. The germline V and J ends were trimmed by 3 bases and 4 bases, with 15 bases remaining between them. Germline CDR1 LGHNA, CDR2 YNFKEQ. CDR3 nucleotides: TGTGCCAGCAGCCAGGGGGAGGGGGAGGGCTATGGCTACACCTTC. It is translated as CASSQGEGEGYGYTF.

The chain carries TRBV7-9 and TRBJ2-5; 7 bases align to TRBD1. V lost 5 bases, J lost 5 bases, and 14 bases stayed unmatched. Germline V gene lookup returns CDR1 SEHNR and CDR2 FQNEAQ (reference sequence). The CDR3 sequence is 16 residues long. The CDR3 region has the DNA TGTGCCAGCAGCAAGCTAGGTCTGGCAGGGGGTGAGACCCAGTACTTC. Translating gives CASSKLGLAGGETQYF.

V is TRBV15 and J is TRBJ1-1; D gene unclear. V dropped 3 bases and J dropped 1 base, with 6 bases sitting between them. CDR3 length: 13 residues. CDR1 is LNHNV, CDR2 YYDKDF, per germline (reference sequence). The CDR3 sequence: CATSRQTNTEAFF. The CDR3 region has the DNA TGTGCCACCAGCAGGCAGACGAACACTGAAGCTTTCTTT. Full variable domain (rest looked up from reference TRBV15 and TRBJ1-1): DAMVIQNPRYQVTQFGKPVTLSCSQTLNHNVMYWYQQKSSQAPKLLFHYYDKDFNNEADTPDNFQSRRPNTSFCFLDIRSPGLGDTAMYLCATSRQTNTEAFFGQGTRLTVV.

J is TRBJ2-5 and V is TRBV11-3, with D tentatively TRBD1 or TRBD2 (5 bases each). V was shortened by 4 bases and J by 5 bases, with 17 bases between the two germline ends. This CDR3 contains 15 residues. Germline V gene lookup returns CDR1 SGHNT and CDR2 YENEEA. CDR3 region: CASSWDQGNQETQYF. The CDR3 DNA sequence: TGTGCCAGCAGCTGGGACCAGGGAAATCAGGAGACCCAGTACTTC.

The rearrangement joins TRBV4-3 to TRBJ1-1; weak D call: TRBD1 (6 bases). Trimming shortened V by 3 bases and J by 7 bases, and 12 bases separated the two germline ends. Germline loops: CDR1 LGHNA, CDR2 YSLEER. The CDR3 has 13 residues. In DNA, the CDR3 is TGCGCCAGCAGCCAGGACGGACAGCTTGAAGCTTTCTTT. This gives the protein CASSQDGQLEAFF.

The rearrangement uses TRBV20-1 and TRBJ2-3, with D tentatively TRBD1 (5 bases). The CDR3 consists of 11 residues. V lost 5 bases and J lost 4, with 7 bases in between. Per germline, CDR1 DFQATT and CDR2 SNEGSKA (reference sequence). In DNA form, the CDR3 reads TGCAGTGCTGGGGCTCCAGATACGCAGTATTTT. This gives the protein CSAGAPDTQYF.

The gene calls are TRBV18 and TRBJ1-5, with 7 bases fitting TRBD1. CDR1 KGHSH and CDR2 LQKENI come from the germline V gene. The ends lost 2 bases at V and 5 bases at J; junction bases unmatched: 6. The CDR3 is 15 amino acids. Here the CDR3 reads CASSPGTAAYQPQHF. The CDR3 nucleotides read TGTGCCAGCTCACCAGGGACAGCGGCGTATCAGCCCCAGCATTTT.

This rearrangement joins TRBV28 to TRBJ1-6, with a possible D match to TRBD1 (6 bases). This CDR3 is 16 amino acids long. Looked up from germline, CDR1 is MDHEN and CDR2 is SYDVKM. The V end was cut by 3 bases, the J end by 6 bases, with 15 bases between. CDR3 loop: CASSFGSRGGNSPLHF. CDR3 bases: TGTGCCAGCAGTTTCGGGTCCAGGGGTGGTAATTCACCCCTCCACTTT.

In this sample, this clonotype turned up once. This sequence joins TRBV13 and TRBJ2-7, with D maybe TRBD1 (6 bases). The V gene lost 5 bases and the J gene lost 3 bases, with 17 bases spanning the gap. This CDR3 has 15 amino acids. Germline V gene data show CDR1 as PRHDT and CDR2 as FYEKMQ (reference sequence). The CDR3 is CASSPNRVNFYEQYF. The CDR3, as DNA: TGTGCCAGCAGCCCGAACAGGGTAAACTTCTACGAGCAGTACTTC.

A single count supports this clonotype. The CDR3 spells CAIRGDGSFEAFF. The CDR3 region has the DNA TGTGCCATCAGGGGGGACGGCTCCTTTGAAGCTTTCTTT. The chain has TRBV10-3 and TRBJ1-1; TRBD1 is a possible D gene (5 bases). The germline V gene has CDR1 ENHRY and CDR2 SYGVKD. The CDR3 has 13 residues. V lost 6 bases, J lost 7 bases, and 15 bases lay in between.

The chain is built from TRBV19 and TRBJ2-7; no clear D gene. CDR3 length: 15 amino acids. Trimming took off 4 bases at V and 3 bases at J, with 16 bases between the two ends. Germline loops: CDR1 LNHDA, CDR2 SQIVND (reference sequence). CDR3 protein: CASSNGPPVIYEQYF. The CDR3 bases are TGTGCCAGTAGTAATGGACCACCGGTAATCTACGAGCAGTACTTC.

The chain couples TRBV11-2 to TRBJ2-5; D assignment may be TRBD1 or TRBD2 (6 bases each). Trimming stripped 4 bases from V and 5 bases from J, with 17 bases between. CDR1 is SGHAT, CDR2 FQNNGV, per germline. This CDR3 contains 15 residues. CDR3 sequence: CASSSLRGPGETQYF. As DNA, the CDR3 is TGTGCCAGCAGCTCCCTTCGGGGGCCCGGGGAGACCCAGTACTTC.

This clonotype was recorded only once. The chain carries TRBV4-3 and TRBJ2-6; 11 bases are a match to TRBD1. CDR1 and CDR2 (germline): LGHNA, YSLEER. There are 19 residues in the CDR3. V lost 1 base and J lost 4; bases outside the gene matches: 9. This CDR3 reads CASSQGWGTGGPGANVLTF. DNA of the CDR3: TGCGCCAGCAGCCAAGGTTGGGGGACAGGGGGACCCGGGGCCAACGTCCTGACTTTC.

The chain is built from TRBV30 and TRBJ1-2, with TRBD1 matching 7 bases. CDR1 is GTSNPN, CDR2 SVGIG, per germline (reference sequence). Trimming took 2 bases from V and 5 from J; bases not matched to a gene: 8. The CDR3 spans 14 residues. Written as DNA, the CDR3 is TGTGCCTGGAGTCCAAAGGGACAGTGGTATGGCTACACCTTC. Residues: CAWSPKGQWYGYTF.

This rearrangement joins TRBV13 to TRBJ1-6, with 9 bases lining up with TRBD1. The germline V gene encodes CDR1 PRHDT and CDR2 FYEKMQ (reference sequence). After removal of 6 bases from V and 9 bases from J, the junction contained 9 bases not matched to a gene. The CDR3 sequence is 15 residues long. The CDR3 sequence: CASSPAGTGLSPLHF. In DNA, the CDR3 is TGTGCCAGCAGTCCCGCCGGGACAGGGCTTTCACCCCTCCACTTT.

The chain employs TRBV30 and TRBJ1-5; D remains unclear. Germline-derived CDR1 and CDR2 are GTSNPN and SVGIG (reference sequence). V dropped 3 bases and J dropped 9 bases, with 9 bases sitting between them. CDR3 length equals 11 residues. Here the CDR3 reads CAWSDRGPQHF. The CDR3 bases are TGTGCCTGGAGCGACCGGGGGCCCCAGCATTTT. Using reference TRBV30 and TRBJ1-5 for the parts outside the CDR3, the full variable domain is SQTIHQWPATLVQPVGSPLSLECTVEGTSNPNLYWYRQAAGRGLQLLFYSVGIGQISSEVPQNLSASRPQDRQFILSSKKLLLSDSGFYLCAWSDRGPQHFGDGTRLSIL.

The V call is TRBV6-6, the J call TRBJ1-1; D might be TRBD1 (6 bases). The CDR3 runs 15 residues. Germline CDR1 reads MNHNY; CDR2 reads SVGAGI (reference sequence). The V and J ends lost 10 bases and 3 bases respectively, with 21 bases between them. The CDR3 sequence is CATSPAGAADTEAFF. DNA of the CDR3: TGTGCCACTTCCCCCGCGGGGGCTGCGGACACTGAAGCTTTCTTT.